This T cell receptor (beta chain) is drawn from a study of technical replicates of blood from a few donors. The protocol was immunoSEQ multiplex PCR, while the TCRdb copy is restricted to in-frame clones and leaves out a portion. The profile shows tens of thousands of clones, around nine tenths of them singletons. The CDR3 covers 13 residues. In germline, CDR1 is KGHSH, CDR2 LQKENI. The ends were cut back, 2 bases at V and 1 base at J, with 5 bases in the middle. This clone was detected only a few times. The sequenced material came from PBMCs. The V and J genes are TRBV18 and TRBJ1-1; D is unresolved. This TCR came from a human donor in good health. Some clones in this sample may be carry-over from other donors' samples. The CDR3, as DNA: TGTGCCAGCTCACCAACTCAGAACACTGAAGCTTTCTTT. It encodes CASSPTQNTEAFF.